Shown below are 8 T cell receptor beta chains from a single sample sequenced in a study of blood T cells in healthy people across ages. The authors ran a second PCR of roughly 6 to 12 cycles using a sample-barcoded 5' primer and a J-beta primer mix. TCRdb re-called the 5' RACE reads with MiXCR, one entry per CDR3 protein. Of around 500,000 distinct CDR3 sequences listed, more than 45% are singletons. The source material was blood. The receptors here all came from an elderly man in good health.

Only a few counts were recorded for this clonotype. The chain couples TRBV28 to TRBJ2-2, with D maybe TRBD2 (6 bases). V gave up 7 bases and J gave up 3 bases, with 9 bases separating them. Germline assignment: CDR1 MDHEN and CDR2 SYDVKM. The CDR3 loop spans 13 amino acids. CDR3 coding DNA: TGTGCCAGCACCGGGGGTGACACCGGGGAGCTGTTTTTT. It translates to CASTGGDTGELFF. The entire variable domain, with the rest obtained from reference TRBV28 and TRBJ2-2, is as follows: DVKVTQSSRYLVKRTGEKVFLECVQDMDHENMFWYRQDPGLGLRLIYFSYDVKMKEKGDIPEGYSVSREKKERFSLILESASTNQTSMYLCASTGGDTGELFFGEGSRLTVL.

In its sample, this clonotype was seen a few times. A much larger clone differs from this one at a single base, so this may be a read error. The chain links TRBV9 to TRBJ2-7; D is perhaps TRBD1 or TRBD2 (5 bases each). The germline V gene has CDR1 SGDLS and CDR2 YYNGEE. CDR3 length equals 12 residues. Trimming took off 5 bases at V and 6 bases at J, with 12 bases between the two ends. CDR3 amino acids: CASSRGVGEQYF. Written as DNA, the CDR3 is TGTGCCAGCAGTCGAGGGGTGGGCGAGCAGTACTTC. The whole variable domain, remainder taken from reference TRBV9 and TRBJ2-7, is DSGVTQTPKHLITATGQRVTLRCSPRSGDLSVYWYQQSLDQGLQFLIQYYNGEERAKGNILERFSAQQFPDLHSELNLSSLELGDSALYFCASSRGVGEQYFGPGTRLTVT.

The chain has TRBV20-1 and TRBJ2-5; 9 bases line up with TRBD2. Germline CDR1 reads DFQATT; CDR2 reads SNEGSKA (reference sequence). The J segment lost 0 bases and the V segment lost 3 bases, leaving 8 bases of the junction unmatched. The CDR3 runs 16 residues. The CDR3 region is CSASGWASGNQETQYF. For the CDR3, the DNA is TGCAGTGCTAGTGGTTGGGCTAGCGGGAACCAAGAGACCCAGTACTTC.

Details on this clonotype: Compared with germline, one end of the junction differs, possibly owing to a read error. V and J are TRBV20-1 and TRBJ2-3; the D gene is possibly TRBD1 (5 bases). CDR1 and CDR2 from the germline V gene are DFQATT and SNEGSKA (reference sequence). The CDR3 has 14 amino acids. CDR3 region: CSARAPIGTGTQYF. In DNA, the CDR3 is TGCAGTGCTAGAGCCCCAATTGGAACAGGTACGCAGTATTTT.

This clonotype occurred a few times. J is TRBJ2-3 and V is TRBV18, with D tentatively TRBD2 (5 bases). The germline V and J ends were trimmed by 4 bases and 5 bases, with 22 bases remaining between them. Per germline, CDR1 KGHSH and CDR2 LQKENI. The CDR3 extends over 17 amino acids. The CDR3 spells CASSQEAGPVFGDTQYF. In DNA form, the CDR3 reads TGTGCCAGCTCACAGGAGGCCGGGCCCGTTTTTGGAGATACGCAGTATTTT.

This clonotype has just a few counts. This rearrangement joins TRBV5-1 to TRBJ2-3, with TRBD1 identical over 7 bases. CDR1 SGHRS and CDR2 YFSETQ come from the germline V gene. The CDR3 has 15 amino acids. Trimming took 5 bases from V and 2 from J; bases not matched to a gene: 8. The CDR3 bases are TGCGCCAGCAGTTCTGGACAGGACTTCACAGATACGCAGTATTTT. Translating gives CASSSGQDFTDTQYF.

This chain joins TRBV10-3 and TRBJ2-2; D gene unclear. The CDR3 length is 15 residues. The V gene lost 3 bases and the J gene lost 4 bases, with 12 bases spanning the gap. The germline CDR1 and CDR2 sequences are ENHRY and SYGVKD. CDR3 bases: TGTGCCATCAGTGACCCCGTAGACCCCACCGGGGAGCTGTTTTTT. It yields the protein CAISDPVDPTGELFF.

The rearrangement joins TRBV29-1 to TRBJ2-7; TRBD1 or TRBD2 may be the D gene (5 bases each). The CDR3 spans 11 residues. V was clipped by 5 bases and J by 5 bases, with 10 bases between them. Germline V gives CDR1 SQVTM, CDR2 ANQGSEA. Here the CDR3 reads CSVNRGDEQYF. CDR3 DNA sequence: TGCAGCGTTAATCGAGGGGACGAGCAGTACTTC.